This T cell receptor (beta chain) was recorded in a study of regulatory T cells in long-lasting Graves disease. Arm-PCR of CDR3 regions and iRepertoire HTBI primers were the basis on which TCR beta libraries were built. TCRdb re-analysed the multiplex PCR reads in MiXCR, keeping a single row per CDR3 protein. The table has around 500,000 distinct CDR3 sequences, roughly 14% seen once. Details on this clonotype: A far larger clone lies a single base away; this is likely a read error. As the CDR3 is not closed by the conserved phenylalanine or tryptophan, this likely results from a read error.

Time point in this sample: newly diagnosed GD, antithyroid drugs for less than 3 months. Scientists built the TCR library using RNA that was extracted from PBMCs. Patients all came to the study from an endocrinology department in Xi'an, China. The V segment lost 8 bases and the J segment 9 bases; nucleotides outside the gene matches: 4. Germline CDR1 reads SNHLY; CDR2 reads FYNNEI. The CDR3 length is 14 residues. The data were also submitted as part of a second study, on T cells in Graves' hyperthyroidism and ophthalmopathy.

The chain joins TRBV2 to TRBJ2-1; 16 bases fit TRBD2. The sequence was collected from a man under 40 with Graves disease. The sample here was peripheral blood mononuclear cells (PBMCs), taken at new diagnosis, from a patient treated with antithyroid drugs. The CDR3 protein is CASGTSGRAVEQFL. The DNA of the CDR3 is TGTGCCAGCGGGACTAGCGGGAGGGCCGTTGAGCAGTTCCTC.